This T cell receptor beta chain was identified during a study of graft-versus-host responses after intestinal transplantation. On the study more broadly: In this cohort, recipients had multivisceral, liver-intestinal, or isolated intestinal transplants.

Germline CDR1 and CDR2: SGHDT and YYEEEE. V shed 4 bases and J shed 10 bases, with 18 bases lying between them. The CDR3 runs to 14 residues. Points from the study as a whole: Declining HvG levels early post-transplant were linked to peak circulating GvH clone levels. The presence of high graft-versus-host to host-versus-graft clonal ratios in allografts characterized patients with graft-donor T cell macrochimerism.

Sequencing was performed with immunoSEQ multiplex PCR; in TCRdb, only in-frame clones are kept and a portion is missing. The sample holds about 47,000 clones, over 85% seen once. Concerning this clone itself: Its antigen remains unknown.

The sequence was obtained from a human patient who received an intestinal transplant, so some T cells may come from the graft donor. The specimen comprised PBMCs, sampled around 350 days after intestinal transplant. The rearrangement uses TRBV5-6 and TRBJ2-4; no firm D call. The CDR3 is CASSLEYSHGIQYF. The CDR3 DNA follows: TGTGCCAGCAGCCTAGAGTACTCCCACGGGATTCAGTACTTC.